This record concerns one T cell receptor (beta chain) sequence. Its antigen has not been determined. Base qualities are not recorded, but no much larger clone differs from it by a single base. From the germline V gene, CDR1 is MNHEY and CDR2 is SVGAGI. Between the V and J ends, shortened by 6 bases and 4 bases respectively, the junction contains 10 bases. The CDR3 covers 13 residues, taking in both the cysteine and the phenylalanine. Of the read, only the CDR3 DNA is kept; its 39 bases are in frame from base 1. Positive magnetic bead selection on an AutoMACS was used to isolate CD4+ and CD8+ cells, with flow cytometry used to check purity. Initial screening for clonal expansions relied on flow cytometry with a TCR V beta antibody panel, after which sorted CD8+ fractions underwent TCRB deep sequencing for characterization. Isolation of peripheral blood mononuclear cells was done through Ficoll-Paque PLUS density gradient separation. DNA was extracted from CD4-enriched, CD8-enriched or PBMC samples with Nucleospin Tissue or Tissue XS kits and quantified with a Qubit 2.0 fluorometer.

This sample was taken from a study of somatic mutations in cytotoxic T cells in rheumatoid arthritis (dated by TCRdb to 2015 to 2018). Regarding the research as a whole: Before any treatment started and right after they were diagnosed, patients gave peripheral blood samples (around 29 ml EDTA). A FACSAria II or Sony SH800 was used to flow-sort some V beta antibody-stained T-cell populations at nearly 100% purity, and TCRB sequencing was also done on sorted V beta1+ cells. In newly diagnosed rheumatoid arthritis without treatment, the study examined if expanded CD8+ T-cell clones harbor somatic mutations, relying on TCRB deep sequencing to characterize clonality. A total of around 62 rheumatoid arthritis patients and 20 healthy controls underwent TCRB deep sequencing. Median age was essentially the same in the patient group and the control group. General findings and caveats noted by the study authors: The finding that TRBV07 was slightly underrepresented in patients was left unadjusted for multiple comparisons. Several identical CD8+ TCRB sequences were found in both blood and synovial fluid, and in about an eighth of the roughly 65 patients the largest CD8+ clone exceeded 20% of CD8+ cells. In patients, CD8+ clonality rose with age (Spearman r ~ 0.49), which was not the case in healthy controls. It was unknown which antigens the expanded CD8+ clones targeted, and their absence from virus-specific databases did not exclude viral specificity. CD8+ T-cell clonality in rheumatoid arthritis patients was not significantly different from that in age-matched healthy controls.

Genomic DNA underwent TCRB CDR3 sequencing using the immunoSEQ assay. In the source study's methods: When patient CD8+ clones exceeding 1% were checked against published virus-specific TCRB sequences, only a few matched. Nothing other than productive TCRB rearrangements was included in the analyses. Clonality was calculated as a Shannon entropy-based productive clonality index, and a clone was defined by a unique TCRB CDR3 sequence. Repertoire overlap for a pair of samples was computed from each clone's template counts relative to total templates per sample. V-gene usage from TCRB sequencing and V-gene usage measured by flow cytometry were correlated (Spearman r of around 0.6). Entries here come from immuneACCESS through TCRdb and include only in-frame sequences with V and J called. Some clones fail to appear in such tables; in the studies checked, an unresolved V gene covers under half of the shortfall, and the cause of the remainder is unknown. V and J calls and clone size come straight from that table; D and trimming were deduced from the DNA. This sample holds tens of thousands of clones; around nine tenths were observed only once. Over 7.5% of the sample is held by the ten biggest clonotypes.

Sequencing used CD8+ T cells sorted from blood. Rearrangement joined TRBV6-5 to TRBJ1-5, with no confident D gene call. The clonotype originates from an adult with rheumatoid arthritis. The CDR3 amino acid sequence is: CASRPYGNQPQHF. In nucleotides, the sequence is TGTGCCAGCAGACCTTACGGGAATCAGCCCCAGCATTTT.